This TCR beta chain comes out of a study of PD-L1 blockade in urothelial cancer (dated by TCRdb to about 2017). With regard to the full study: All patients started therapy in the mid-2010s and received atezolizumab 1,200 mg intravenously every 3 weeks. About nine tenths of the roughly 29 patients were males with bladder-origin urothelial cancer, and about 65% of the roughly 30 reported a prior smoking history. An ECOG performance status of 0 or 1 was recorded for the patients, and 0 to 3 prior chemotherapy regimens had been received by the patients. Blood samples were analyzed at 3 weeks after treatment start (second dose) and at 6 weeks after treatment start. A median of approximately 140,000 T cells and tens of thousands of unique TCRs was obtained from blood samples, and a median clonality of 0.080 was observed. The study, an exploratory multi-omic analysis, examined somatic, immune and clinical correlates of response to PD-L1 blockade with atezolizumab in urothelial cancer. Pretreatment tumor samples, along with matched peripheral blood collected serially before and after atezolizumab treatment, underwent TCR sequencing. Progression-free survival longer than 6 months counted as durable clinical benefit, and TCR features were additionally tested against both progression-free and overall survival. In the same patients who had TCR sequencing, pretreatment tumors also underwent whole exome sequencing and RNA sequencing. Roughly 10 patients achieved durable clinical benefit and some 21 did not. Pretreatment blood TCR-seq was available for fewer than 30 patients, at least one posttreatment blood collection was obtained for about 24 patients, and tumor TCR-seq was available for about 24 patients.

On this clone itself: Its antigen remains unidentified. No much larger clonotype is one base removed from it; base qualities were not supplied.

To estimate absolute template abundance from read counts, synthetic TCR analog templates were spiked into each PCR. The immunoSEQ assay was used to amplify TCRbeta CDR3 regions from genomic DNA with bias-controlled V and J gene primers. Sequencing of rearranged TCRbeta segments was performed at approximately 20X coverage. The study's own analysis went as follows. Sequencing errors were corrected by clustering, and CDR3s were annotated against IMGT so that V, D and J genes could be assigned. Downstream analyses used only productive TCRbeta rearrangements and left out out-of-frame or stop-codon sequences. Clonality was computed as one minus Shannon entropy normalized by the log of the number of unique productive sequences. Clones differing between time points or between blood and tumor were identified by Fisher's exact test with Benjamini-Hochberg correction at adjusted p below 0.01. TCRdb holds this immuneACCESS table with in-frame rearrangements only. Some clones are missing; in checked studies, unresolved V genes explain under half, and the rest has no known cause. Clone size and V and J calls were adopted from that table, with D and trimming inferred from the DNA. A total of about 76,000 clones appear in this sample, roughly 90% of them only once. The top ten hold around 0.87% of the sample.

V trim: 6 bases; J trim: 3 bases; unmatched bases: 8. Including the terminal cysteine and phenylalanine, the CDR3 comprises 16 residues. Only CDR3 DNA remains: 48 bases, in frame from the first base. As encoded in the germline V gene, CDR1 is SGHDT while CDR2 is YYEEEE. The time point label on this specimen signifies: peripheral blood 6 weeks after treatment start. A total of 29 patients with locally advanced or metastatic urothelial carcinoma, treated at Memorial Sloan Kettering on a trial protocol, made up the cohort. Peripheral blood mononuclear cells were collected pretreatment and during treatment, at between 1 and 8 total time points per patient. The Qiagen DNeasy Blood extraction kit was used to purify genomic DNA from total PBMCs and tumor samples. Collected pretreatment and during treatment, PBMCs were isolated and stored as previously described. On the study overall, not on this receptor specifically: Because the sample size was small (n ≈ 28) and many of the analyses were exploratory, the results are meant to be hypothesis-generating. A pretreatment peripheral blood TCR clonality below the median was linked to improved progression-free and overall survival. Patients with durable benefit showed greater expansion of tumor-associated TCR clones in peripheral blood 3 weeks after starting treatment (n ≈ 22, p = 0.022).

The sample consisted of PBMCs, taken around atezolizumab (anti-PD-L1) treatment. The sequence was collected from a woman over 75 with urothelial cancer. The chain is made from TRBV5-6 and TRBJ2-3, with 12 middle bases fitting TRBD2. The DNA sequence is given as TGTGCCAGCAACGAACCTAGCGGGAGGGCGACAGATACGCAGTATTTT. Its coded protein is CASNEPSGRATDTQYF.